A selection of T cell receptor beta chains follows, all from one sample in a study of tumor and adjacent non-tumor tissue in lung cancer. In TCRdb, the multiplex PCR reads were re-called with MiXCR into one record per CDR3 protein. The sample records about 85,000 distinct CDR3 sequences, 61% being singletons. Specimen: lung tumor tissue. All receptors derive from a man between 65 and 85 years old with non-small cell lung cancer. CDR3s include the opening cysteine and the closing phenylalanine or tryptophan. The D gene is left open where the match is weak. Only part of the rows carry a size: once, few, many, or a class if the clone is expanded.

>TRBD2|TRBJ2-7|TRBV28|NA
TGTGCCAGCAGGCCCGGACTAGCGGTCTCCTACGAGCAGTACTTC
CASRPGLAVSYEQYF
>NA|TRBJ2-7|TRBV28|many
TGTGCCAGCAAGGGCAAACCCGGGGGCCATTACTTC
CASKGKPGGHYF
>NA|TRBJ2-3|TRBV14|many
TGTGCCAGCAGCCAAGGAGGGGGAGTAGGCACAGATACGCAGTATTTT
CASSQGGGVGTDTQYF
>NA|TRBJ2-1|TRBV11-2|NA
TGTGCCAGCAGCTTAAGGGTAAATGAGCGGTTCTTC
CASSLRVNERFF
>NA|TRBJ2-7|TRBV5-1|NA
TGCGCCAGCAGCCCGGGGTCATCCACACTCGGGGAGCAGTACTTC
CASSPGSSTLGEQYF
>TRBD2|TRBJ2-3|TRBV20-1|few
TGCAGTGCTAGAGATAGCTCTTTCTATGCTAGCGGGAGTCCCCACACAGATACGCAGTATTTT
CSARDSSFYASGSPHTDTQYF
>TRBD1|TRBJ2-2|TRBV11-3|NA
TGCGCCAGCAGCCAACAGGGGAACATCGGGGAGCTGTTTTTT
CASSQQGNIGELFF
>NA|TRBJ1-3|TRBV5-1|many
TGCGCCAGCAGCTTGACCGGGGTTGCTGGAAACACCATATATTTT
CASSLTGVAGNTIYF
>NA|TRBJ2-7|TRBV6-1|NA
TGTGCCAGTCAGGCGAGTTATGAGCAGTACTTC
CASQASYEQYF
>TRBD1|TRBJ2-7|TRBV29-1|many
TGCAGCGGGACAGGGGCCTACGAGCAGTACTTC
CSGTGAYEQYF
>NA|TRBJ2-6|TRBV10-3|many
TGTGCCATCAGCCCCGCTGGGGCCAACGTCCTGACTTTC
CAISPAGANVLTF
>NA|TRBJ1-2|TRBV29-1|NA
TGCAGCGTTGAGTCCCAGGGTCCTTGCGGCTACACCTTC
CSVESQGPCGYTF
>NA|TRBJ2-7|TRBV6-2/TRBV6-3|NA
TGTGCCAGCAGTTTCTCAGAGGGTCGGAGTTCCTACGAGCAGTACTTC
CASSFSEGRSSYEQYF
>NA|TRBJ2-1|TRBV20-1|once
TGCACCGGCACAGGAGTTCCGTACAATGGGCAGTTCTTC
CTGTGVPYNGQFF
>NA|TRBJ2-1|TRBV7-8|NA
TGTGCCAGCAGCTTAGCCAGCGCGGAGGGACACAATGAGCAGTTCTTC
CASSLASAEGHNEQFF
>NA|TRBJ1-4|TRBV20-1|NA
TGCAGTGCTAGAGAATACAGAAATAATGAAAAACTGTTTTTT
CSAREYRNNEKLFF